One and the same sample provided the 2 T cell receptor beta chains below, sequenced in a study of graft-versus-host responses after intestinal transplantation. The protocol was immunoSEQ multiplex PCR, while the TCRdb copy is restricted to in-frame clones and leaves out a portion. The sample lists about 120,000 clones, around 93% occurring once. Their specific antigens are unknown. Material: unstimulated CD4+ T cells sorted from spleen or lymph node cells, obtained before intestinal transplant. These receptors all come from a human donor who received an intestinal transplant.

The genes are TRBV10-3 and TRBJ2-7; tentative D call: TRBD1 (5 bases). Trimming took off 4 bases at V and 3 bases at J, with 10 bases between the two ends. CDR1 ENHRY and CDR2 SYGVKD come from the germline V gene. The CDR3 is 13 residues long. DNA of the CDR3: TGTGCCATCAGTGCCCAAGGGGACTACGAGCAGTACTTC. Translation: CAISAQGDYEQYF.

The V gene is TRBV2, the J gene TRBJ2-5, with a tentative D call TRBD2 (6 bases). CDR1 and CDR2 (germline): SNHLY, FYNNEI. The V and J ends lost 6 bases and 6 bases respectively, with 14 bases between them. This CDR3 region has 13 residues. The CDR3 region has the DNA TGTGCCAGCAGGAGGGAGGCGAAGAAGACCCAGTACTTC. Its protein product is CASRREAKKTQYF.